The T cell receptor (beta chain) under discussion was sequenced for a study of cytomegalovirus exposure and HLA in healthy donors. The PCR contained 60 Vbeta and 13 Jbeta primers. This table comes from immunoSEQ multiplex PCR, and its TCRdb copy is limited to in-frame clones, with some not included. The sample records 100,000 to 150,000 clones, around 86% being singletons. This receptor was obtained from a man aged 30-40 years in good health and CMV-seronegative. The specimen sequenced was PBMCs.

In DNA, the CDR3 is TGTGCCAGCAGCTACCAACTAGCGGGGGGATACAATGAGCAGTTCTTC. It is translated as CASSYQLAGGYNEQFF. The chain employs TRBV6-5 and TRBJ2-1; TRBD2 aligns across 12 bases. Germline loops: CDR1 MNHEY, CDR2 SVGAGI. The V and J ends lost 6 bases and 4 bases, in that order; junction bases with no gene match: 7. The CDR3 totals 16 residues.